This TCR beta chain originates from a study of neurological immune-mediated disorders. General study results and limits: Private repertoires in all groups were suggested by the absence of shared CDR3 amino acid sequences among expanded clones across subjects.

Synthesis of cDNA was performed by 5'RACE using 10-nucleotide random UMIs. The output of every sequencing run, over 180 million TCR-beta sequences, came from 15-18 subjects. TCRdb recomputed calls from the 5' RACE reads with MiXCR, one row per CDR3 protein. The table includes about 76,000 distinct CDR3 sequences, about 15% detected once. V was trimmed by 6 bases and J by 0 bases, leaving 19 bases between them. This CDR3 spans 17 amino acids. This clonotype was observed at least ten times. Its specificity is unknown. For the unsorted libraries, 2 million PBMCs stored at -80 C served as input. Input material: PBMCs. The source of this sequence is a woman aged 40 to 49 in good health. The rearrangement uses TRBV12-3 or TRBV12-4 and TRBJ2-3; weak D call: TRBD1 (6 bases). The CDR3 region is CASSPLQGRTSTDTQYF. In nucleotides, the CDR3 is TGTGCCAGCAGCCCATTACAGGGACGAACTAGCACAGATACGCAGTATTTT.